Detailed here is one T cell receptor (beta chain). The antigen is not known. This record belongs to a study of OX40 agonist ivuxolimab in advanced cancers. For the study at large: Eligibility rules accepted prior anti-PD-1, anti-PD-L1 or anti-CTLA-4 therapy, and around 44% had some. Whole-study findings and limits: Antigens targeted by the expanded peripheral T cells were not determined.

The data were produced by immunoSEQ multiplex PCR, yet TCRdb's version contains in-frame clones alone and is incomplete. The data contain tens of thousands of clones, approximately 86% of them singletons. The V end was cut by 8 bases, the J end by 1 base, with 9 bases between. Germline CDR1 reads MNHNS; CDR2 reads SASEGT. The CDR3 spans 12 residues. V usage is TRBV6-1 and J usage is TRBJ2-7; D uncertain. This clonotype was obtained from an adult with an advanced solid tumor such as melanoma, head and neck, liver or kidney cancer. The specimen was CD4+ or CD8+ T cells sorted from blood, collected in a trial of the OX40 agonist ivuxolimab. The DNA for the CDR3 is TGTGCCAGCGGCCGGATTTCCTACGAGCAGTACTTC. Amino acid sequence: CASGRISYEQYF.